The next 19 T cell receptor beta chains were all read from a single sample in a study of tumor-infiltrating lymphocytes in primary liver carcinoma. Unsorted whole blood yielded the blood RNA, and germline DNA was also extracted. TCR beta cDNA was made from 400 to 500 ng total RNA with a constant-region primer. Nested multiplex PCR, run for three rounds with slightly modified ARM-PCR, yielded TCR beta libraries. Both of the initial two PCR rounds ran for approximately 10 cycles and employed TRBV1-TRBV30 forward primers alongside a C-beta reverse primer. Each CDR3 protein gets one entry after TCRdb re-called the multiplex PCR reads with MiXCR. The data hold about 180,000 distinct CDR3 sequences, with about 60% observed a single time. Sequenced material: peripheral blood. The receptors were sampled from a man aged 40-49 years with primary liver carcinoma and hepatitis B virus infection.

V and J are TRBV5-5 and TRBJ2-1; TRBD2 matches at 7 bases. The germline CDR1 and CDR2 sequences are SGHKS and YYEKEE (reference sequence). Trimming took 4 bases from V and 7 from J; bases not matched to a gene: 14. CDR3 size: 16 residues. CDR3 residues: CASSGSPTSYRNEQFF. CDR3 nucleotides: TGTGCCAGCAGCGGCTCCCCGACTAGCTACCGGAATGAGCAGTTCTTC. Variable domain in full (rest from reference TRBV5-5 and TRBJ2-1): DAGVTQSPTHLIKTRGQQVTLRCSPISGHKSVSWYQQVLGQGPQFIFQYYEKEERGRGNFPDRFSARQFPNYSSELNVNALLLGDSALYLCASSGSPTSYRNEQFFGPGTRLTVL.

This clonotype has only one observation. The chain links TRBV29-1 to TRBJ2-1; D remains ambiguous. The length of the CDR3 is 15 residues. Per germline, CDR1 SQVTM and CDR2 ANQGSEA. The V end was cut by 3 bases, the J end by 4 bases, with 16 bases between. The DNA for the CDR3 is TGCAGCGTTGAGCGCCGTGACAATGGTTACAATGAGCAGTTCTTC. It encodes CSVERRDNGYNEQFF.

There are a few counts of this clonotype. The chain recombines TRBV4-1 with TRBJ2-1; a weak D match, TRBD2 (5 bases). The ends were cut back, 4 bases at V and 3 bases at J, with 16 bases in the middle. This CDR3 is 16 amino acids long. Germline CDR1 MGHRA, CDR2 YSYEKL. This chain's CDR3 is CASSPLGRLLYNEQFF. In DNA form, the CDR3 reads TGCGCCAGCAGCCCCCTGGGGAGACTGCTCTACAATGAGCAGTTCTTC.

Of note for this clonotype: This may stem from a read error, because a much larger clone lies one nucleotide away. The chain employs TRBV29-1 and TRBJ1-1; D remains unclear. The germline V and J ends were trimmed by 8 bases and 5 bases, with 12 bases remaining between them. The CDR3 is 11 amino acids. Germline assignment: CDR1 SQVTM and CDR2 ANQGSEA. CDR3 sequence (DNA): TGCAGCCCTAGGATGGGGACTGAAGCTTTCTTT. As protein: CSPRMGTEAFF.

The rearrangement uses TRBV11-2 and TRBJ2-1; weak D call: TRBD1 (6 bases). The CDR3 is made up of 15 amino acids. Germline CDR1 is SGHAT and CDR2 is FQNNGV. Trimming removed 3 bases from V and 7 bases from J, with 16 bases in between. The DNA for the CDR3 is TGTGCCAGCAGCTTGGCCCCACAGGGCTGGAATGAGCAGTTCTTC. The encoded protein is CASSLAPQGWNEQFF.

In this sample, this clonotype turned up many times. The chain recombines TRBV11-2 with TRBJ1-5; D is unclear. The CDR3 is 13 amino acids. The V end lost 4 bases, the J end lost 7 bases, and 11 bases lay between the germline ends. The germline V gene encodes CDR1 SGHAT and CDR2 FQNNGV. The CDR3 DNA sequence: TGTGCCAGCAGCTCCGCCGGCTACCAGCCCCAGCATTTT. This sequence encodes CASSSAGYQPQHF.

With regard to this clonotype: With a much larger clone just one base away, this may be a read error. The chain recombines TRBV6-1 with TRBJ2-1; D gene uncertain. The CDR3 totals 13 residues. Trimming shortened V by 5 bases and J by 8 bases, and 13 bases separated the two germline ends. Germline V gene data show CDR1 as MNHNS and CDR2 as SASEGT. DNA of the CDR3: TGTGCCAGCAGTCAAACGTATCACGATGAGCAGTTCTTC. Translation gives CASSQTYHDEQFF.

The chain recombines TRBV28 with TRBJ2-7; TRBD1 matches 8 bases. The V gene end was trimmed by 6 bases and the J gene end by 5 bases; junction bases not matched to a gene: 9. Germline V CDR1 and CDR2: MDHEN, SYDVKM. The CDR3 totals 14 residues. CDR3 nucleotides: TGTGCCAGCAGGCTTAGGACAGGGAAGGACGAGCAGTACTTC. It encodes CASRLRTGKDEQYF.

In its sample, this clonotype was seen a few times. The V and J genes are TRBV5-1 and TRBJ2-7; perhaps TRBD2 as D (6 bases). V dropped 0 bases and J dropped 4 bases, with 14 bases sitting between them. This CDR3 comprises 15 residues. CDR1 is SGHRS and CDR2 is YFSETQ in the germline V gene. The DNA of the CDR3 is TGCGCCAGCAGCTTGGATTCTTCCGGAGGGTACGAGCAGTACTTC. It yields the protein CASSLDSSGGYEQYF.

In its sample, this clonotype was seen a few times. The chain is built from TRBV11-2 and TRBJ2-1; D remains unclear. V lost 9 bases, J lost 13 bases, and 28 bases lay in between. Germline CDR1 SGHAT, CDR2 FQNNGV. The CDR3 runs 15 residues. CDR3 sequence: CASSPDGLTPFEQFF. CDR3 nucleotide sequence: TGTGCCAGTAGCCCGGATGGTCTTACCCCCTTCGAACAGTTCTTC.

Worth noting for this clonotype: As the CDR3 is not closed by the conserved phenylalanine or tryptophan, this likely results from a read error. The chain combines TRBV10-3 with TRBJ1-1, with D possibly being TRBD1 (5 bases). V dropped 11 bases and J dropped 1 base, with 14 bases sitting between them. The CDR3 contains 13 residues. Germline V gives CDR1 ENHRY, CDR2 SYGVKD. The CDR3 nucleotides read TGTGCCTTCACTCGGGACCAGAACACTGAAGCTTTCTGT. Amino acids: CAFTRDQNTEAFC.

The CDR3 loop is CASSDPTDTQYF. The CDR3 nucleotides read TGCGCCAGCAGTGACCCAACAGATACGCAGTATTTT. The V call is TRBV10-1, the J call TRBJ2-3; D call uncertain. The V and J ends lost 3 bases and 3 bases respectively, with 4 bases between them. The CDR3 loop spans 12 amino acids. Germline assignment: CDR1 WNHNN and CDR2 SYGVQD (reference sequence).

V usage is TRBV7-9 and J usage is TRBJ1-6, with D maybe TRBD1 (5 bases). Trimming left V 7 bases short and J 4 bases short, with 14 bases between. Per germline, CDR1 SEHNR and CDR2 FQNEAQ (reference sequence). The CDR3 is 15 amino acids. CDR3 nucleotides: TGTGCCAGCACCACGGGGACGGCGTATAATTCACCCCTCCACTTT. Translation gives CASTTGTAYNSPLHF.

A note on this clonotype: A much larger clonotype is one base distant, so this may be a read error. The rearrangement links TRBV11-1 to TRBJ2-4; D is possibly TRBD1 (6 bases). Trimming shortened V by 4 bases and J by 5 bases, and 18 bases separated the two germline ends. This CDR3 is built from 16 residues. Germline V lookup: CDR1 SGHAT, CDR2 FQDESV (reference sequence). DNA of the CDR3: TGTGCCAGCAGCTCCGGGACATGGTCTAACCAAAACATTCAGTACTTC. It translates to CASSSGTWSNQNIQYF.

This chain links TRBV5-4 with TRBJ2-3; tentatively, D is TRBD2 (5 bases). This CDR3 has 12 residues. From germline, CDR1 is SGHNT and CDR2 YYREEE (reference sequence). V gave up 0 bases and J gave up 10 bases, with 9 bases separating them. As DNA, the CDR3 is TGTGCCAGCAGCTTGGCCTTGAGGGCGCAGTATTTT. Translation: CASSLALRAQYF.

This clonotype was detected a few times. The genes are TRBV10-3 and TRBJ2-3; no clear D gene. The CDR3 contains 13 residues. Germline loops: CDR1 ENHRY, CDR2 SYGVKD. Trimming shortened V by 6 bases and J by 0 bases, and 7 bases separated the two germline ends. Written as DNA, the CDR3 is TGTGCCATCAGGGGCGCTAGCACAGATACGCAGTATTTT. Translated: CAIRGASTDTQYF.

The chain employs TRBV4-2 and TRBJ2-7; 9 bases match TRBD2. The CDR3 is 14 residues long. The ends lost 3 bases at V and 1 base at J; junction bases unmatched: 1. Germline values: CDR1 LGHNA, CDR2 YNFKEQ. The CDR3, as DNA: TGTGCCAGCAGCCAGACTAGCGGTTCCTACGAGCAGTACTTC. It yields the protein CASSQTSGSYEQYF.

The chain links TRBV6-1 to TRBJ2-7; 8 bases agree with TRBD2. Germline V gene data show CDR1 as MNHNS and CDR2 as SASEGT. V trimming: 0 bases; J trimming: 6 bases; junction bases outside the gene matches: 7. The CDR3 spans 15 residues. CDR3 amino acids: CASSEASGLASEQYF. The CDR3 DNA reads TGTGCCAGCAGTGAAGCGAGCGGACTAGCAAGCGAGCAGTACTTC.

Comment on this clonotype: Possible read error: a much larger clone is one base away. This chain links TRBV29-1 with TRBJ2-5, with TRBD2 matching 10 bases. Germline V gene sequence: CDR1 SQVTM, CDR2 ANQGSEA. The junction had 2 bases not matched to a gene; V was cut back by 3 bases and J by 1 base. This CDR3 is 14 amino acids long. CDR3: CSVEPSGSQETQYF. The DNA for the CDR3 is TGCAGCGTTGAGCCTAGCGGGAGCCAAGAGACCCAGTACTTC. Variable domain in full (rest from reference TRBV29-1 and TRBJ2-5): SAVISQKPSRDICQRGTSLTIQCQVDSQVTMMFWYRQQPGQSLTLIATANQGSEATYESGFVIDKFPISRPNLTFSTLTVSNMSPEDSSIYLCSVEPSGSQETQYFGPGTRLLVL.